This TCR beta chain comes out of a study of T-cell reconstitution after alpha-beta-depleted transplantation in children (dated by TCRdb to about 2016). Background for the entire study: Using TCR repertoire profiling, the study quantitatively followed how T-cell immune reconstitution unfolded in children after TCRalphabeta/CD19-depleted allogeneic hematopoietic cell transplantation. The paper's findings and limits, for the study overall: The frequencies of hyperexpanded clones fell over the following months, and after one year, T-cell counts and TCRbeta diversity were mostly attributed to newly produced T cells. About two months after transplant, the apparently early recovery of alphabetaT-cell counts reportedly depended on just several hundred clones that had expanded rapidly and came from non-depleted graft cells. In some patients, high TCRbeta diversity at day 60 was attributed to recipient T cells and intrathymic progenitors that had survived conditioning.

Libraries were made using PCR. Reads for this sample came from an Illumina HiSeq 2500. TCR library preparation used molecular barcoding, with unique molecular identifiers applied to normalize quantification of the TCRbeta repertoire. Using fastp trimming at Q25 and MiXCR clonotype assembly, TCRdb reanalyzed the public sequencing data and kept in-frame beta chains. Each CDR3 protein appears once, grouped with its most common genes and DNA. Within this sample are 440,000 or so distinct CDR3 sequences, with over 40% of them counted one time only. Around a quarter of the sample comes from the top ten. This sample's treatment or condition label indicates: allogeneic hematopoietic cell transplantation with graft depleted of TCRalphabeta T cells and CD19 B cells. TCRalphabeta/CD19-depleted allogeneic hematopoietic cell grafts were given to the transplant recipients, all of whom were children. For CDR1 and CDR2, the germline V gene lists MDHEN and SYDVKM. V lost 3 bases and J lost 2 bases; the stretch between them is 11 bases long. Spanning cysteine to phenylalanine, the CDR3 consists of 14 amino acids. The sequence is cut down to CDR3 DNA, 42 bases in frame from base 1.

This clonotype has only a few counts. Its antigen remains undetermined. There are no base qualities to consult, and no much larger clone falls within one base. Sequenced here: PBMCs, sampled before TCRalphabeta/CD19-depleted stem cell transplant. The chain couples TRBV28 to TRBJ2-7; TRBD2 could be the D gene, as 5 bases match. The clonotype comes from a girl aged 2 to 10 with aplastic anemia, due to receive a stem cell transplant. CDR3 protein: CASSFGIATYEQYF. The DNA sequence is TGTGCCAGCAGTTTCGGGATCGCAACCTACGAGCAGTACTTC.